One sample yielded the 29 T cell receptor beta chains listed below, sequenced in a study of circulating and synovial CD4+ cells in juvenile arthritis. This table comes from immunoSEQ multiplex PCR, and its TCRdb copy is limited to in-frame clones, with some not included. Among around 32,000 clones listed, roughly 95% were seen once. Sequenced sample: CD4+ T cells from blood. These TCRs come from a human donor with juvenile idiopathic arthritis.

The genes are TRBV6-1 and TRBJ2-1; 8 positions match TRBD2. The V and J ends lost 6 bases and 3 bases, in that order; junction bases with no gene match: 7. Germline loops: CDR1 MNHNS, CDR2 SASEGT. There are 15 residues in the CDR3. The CDR3 nucleotides read TGTGCCAGCAGGGCGAGCGGGGGTAACTACAATGAGCAGTTCTTC. Its translation: CASRASGGNYNEQFF.

The CDR3 sequence is CASSYDQQGSYGYTF. The CDR3 DNA is TGCGCCAGCAGTTACGATCAACAGGGGAGCTATGGCTACACCTTC. V and J are TRBV5-1 and TRBJ1-2; 7 bases map to TRBD1. This CDR3 spans 15 amino acids. The trim removed 5 bases at V and 4 bases at J, leaving 11 bases unmatched. Germline CDR1 reads SGHRS; CDR2 reads YFSETQ.

This chain joins TRBV19 and TRBJ1-1; no firm D call. CDR3 length: 17 amino acids. V lost 1 base and J 1 base, leaving 16 bases between the germline ends. Germline-derived CDR1 and CDR2 are LNHDA and SQIVND (reference sequence). CDR3 bases: TGTGCCAGTAGTATAGCCATCGGGGTGAGAGGGAACACTGAAGCTTTCTTT. Encoded protein: CASSIAIGVRGNTEAFF.

The V gene is TRBV7-3, the J gene TRBJ2-2; tentatively, D is TRBD2 (7 bases). Germline CDR1 SGHTA, CDR2 FQGTGA. Trimming cost V 3 bases and J 7 bases, with 15 bases left between them. CDR3 size: 15 residues. The CDR3 region has the DNA TGTGCCAGCAGCTTCCTCTCAGCGGGACACGGGGAGCTGTTTTTT. It yields the protein CASSFLSAGHGELFF.

The CDR3 region has the DNA TGTGCCAGTAGACCCCGGGGGGGCGTCTACAATGAGCAGTTCTTC. Its translation: CASRPRGGVYNEQFF. The V gene is TRBV19, the J gene TRBJ2-1; TRBD2 matches at 8 bases. J was trimmed by 3 bases and V by 6 bases; bases with no gene match: 7. Germline V gene sequence: CDR1 LNHDA, CDR2 SQIVND (reference sequence). The length of the CDR3 is 15 residues. The variable domain in full, completed from reference TRBV19 and TRBJ2-1, reads DGGITQSPKYLFRKEGQNVTLSCEQNLNHDAMYWYRQDPGQGLRLIYYSQIVNDFQKGDIAEGYSVSREKKESFPLTVTSAQKNPTAFYLCASRPRGGVYNEQFFGPGTRLTVL.

This clone was observed a single time. The chain employs TRBV5-1 and TRBJ2-3; possibly TRBD2 for D (7 bases). In germline, CDR1 is SGHRS, CDR2 YFSETQ. V shed 5 bases and J shed 4 bases, with 17 bases lying between them. The CDR3 length is 15 residues. In DNA, the CDR3 is TGCGCCAGCAGAAGGGGGGCGGGGGTTTCAGATACGCAGTATTTT. This gives the protein CASRRGAGVSDTQYF.

The CDR3 DNA follows: TGTGCCAGCAGCTTATCGACAGGGATTGAGACCCAGTACTTC. Protein: CASSLSTGIETQYF. This chain uses TRBV11-3 with TRBJ2-5, with 7 bases lining up with TRBD1. The germline V gene encodes CDR1 SGHNT and CDR2 YENEEA. The ends lost 2 bases at V and 5 bases at J; junction bases unmatched: 5. The length of the CDR3 is 14 residues.

The chain uses TRBV2 and TRBJ1-4, with a weak D call TRBD1 (5 bases). The length of the CDR3 is 13 residues. V shed 6 bases and J shed 7 bases, with 12 bases lying between them. The germline V gene encodes CDR1 SNHLY and CDR2 FYNNEI. The CDR3 spells CASRQGSIEKLFF. As DNA, the CDR3 is TGTGCCAGCAGGCAGGGTAGTATTGAAAAACTGTTTTTT.

This chain joins TRBV11-1 and TRBJ2-1, with D perhaps TRBD2 (6 bases). This CDR3 region has 14 residues. Trimming removed 3 bases at V and 4 bases at J, with 10 bases between. CDR1 is SGHAT, CDR2 FQDESV, per germline (reference sequence). CDR3 bases: TGTGCCAGCAGCTTGGGGACTCGTTACAATGAGCAGTTCTTC. Translating it yields CASSLGTRYNEQFF.

V is TRBV2 and J is TRBJ2-1; 10 bases align to TRBD2. This CDR3 contains 15 residues. Germline lookup yields CDR1 SNHLY and CDR2 FYNNEI. V lost 6 bases, J lost 3 bases, and 5 bases stayed unmatched. In DNA, the CDR3 is TGTGCCAGCAGAGCCCGGACTAGCGGCTACAATGAGCAGTTCTTC. As protein: CASRARTSGYNEQFF.

The chain has TRBV7-7 and TRBJ2-1, with a possible D match to TRBD1 (5 bases). Between the trimmed V and J ends, which lost 6 bases and 7 bases, there was a span of 10 bases. Germline V gene lookup returns CDR1 SSHAT and CDR2 FNYEAQ (reference sequence). The length of the CDR3 is 12 residues. The CDR3 sequence: CASSRQSNEQFF. As DNA, the CDR3 is TGTGCCAGCAGTCGACAGTCGAATGAGCAGTTCTTC.

This chain uses TRBV30 with TRBJ2-1; TRBD2 matches 11 bases. This CDR3 has 15 amino acids. CDR1 is GTSNPN and CDR2 is SVGIG in the germline V gene (reference sequence). V was pared by 0 bases and J by 5 bases, with 3 bases of the junction left unmatched. The CDR3 loop reads CAWSVGLAGHNEQFF. CDR3 coding DNA: TGTGCCTGGAGTGTAGGACTAGCGGGCCACAATGAGCAGTTCTTC.

The J gene is TRBJ2-3, the V gene TRBV9; 7 nucleotides agree with TRBD2. CDR1 and CDR2 (germline): SGDLS, YYNGEE. The CDR3 contains 17 residues. The trim removed 3 bases at V and 2 bases at J, leaving 12 bases unmatched. The CDR3 loop reads CASSGYRGEGTTDTQYF. In DNA form, the CDR3 reads TGTGCCAGCAGCGGCTATCGTGGGGAGGGAACCACAGATACGCAGTATTTT.

The V and J genes are TRBV7-2 and TRBJ2-2; TRBD1 agrees at 8 bases. CDR1 and CDR2 from the germline V gene are SGHTA and FQGNSA. Losses at the gene ends were 6 bases for V and 0 bases for J; bases not matched to a gene: 3. The CDR3 runs 15 residues. Here the CDR3 reads CASSGQGANTGELFF. CDR3 coding DNA: TGTGCCAGCAGTGGACAGGGCGCGAACACCGGGGAGCTGTTTTTT.

V is TRBV23-1 and J is TRBJ1-1; D gene uncertain. TRBV23-1 is assigned to the ORF class and has an uncertain function. The CDR3 is made up of 14 amino acids. Trimming stripped 7 bases from V and 0 bases from J, with 12 bases between. This CDR3 reads CASTSWPLNTEAFF. Written as DNA, the CDR3 is TGCGCCAGCACTTCTTGGCCCCTGAACACTGAAGCTTTCTTT.

As to this clone: The same CDR3 arises from other DNA sequences in this sample as well. The V call is TRBV14, the J call TRBJ1-6; D is undetermined. The CDR3 spans 16 residues. Trimming shortened V by 1 base and J by 5 bases, and 12 bases separated the two germline ends. CDR1 and CDR2 from the germline V gene are SGHDN and FVKESK. Here the CDR3 reads CASSQGQRFDNSPLHF. The CDR3 DNA reads TGTGCCAGCAGCCAAGGACAAAGGTTCGATAATTCACCCCTCCACTTT.

This chain uses TRBV6-5 with TRBJ2-1; 7 nucleotides align to TRBD1. The ends lost 6 bases at V and 5 bases at J; junction bases unmatched: 4. The CDR3 consists of 13 residues. CDR1 and CDR2 (germline): MNHEY, SVGAGI. The CDR3 DNA reads as TGTGCCAGCAGCAAGGACAGGAACAATGAGCAGTTCTTC. Amino acids: CASSKDRNNEQFF.

The chain has TRBV6-1 and TRBJ1-1, with a weak D call TRBD1 (5 bases). V lost 8 bases, J lost 4 bases, and 8 bases lay in between. CDR1 is MNHNS, CDR2 SASEGT, per germline. CDR3 length: 11 amino acids. This chain's CDR3 is CASGRGTEAFF. In nucleotides, the CDR3 is TGTGCCAGCGGGAGGGGCACTGAAGCTTTCTTT.

The gene calls are TRBV9 and TRBJ1-2; possibly TRBD1 for D (6 bases). The length of the CDR3 is 15 residues. Trimming removed 0 bases from V and 4 bases from J, with 13 bases in between. The germline V gene encodes CDR1 SGDLS and CDR2 YYNGEE. CDR3 loop: CASSVDDRYIYGYTF. The CDR3 DNA reads as TGTGCCAGCAGCGTAGATGACAGGTATATCTATGGCTACACCTTC. Full variable domain (outside the CDR3, taken from reference TRBV9 and TRBJ1-2): DSGVTQTPKHLITATGQRVTLRCSPRSGDLSVYWYQQSLDQGLQFLIQYYNGEERAKGNILERFSAQQFPDLHSELNLSSLELGDSALYFCASSVDDRYIYGYTFGSGTRLTVV.

The CDR3 loop reads CASSLAGRGEDTQYF. The DNA for the CDR3 is TGCGCCAGCAGCTTGGCGGGGAGAGGAGAGGATACGCAGTATTTT. The chain couples TRBV5-1 to TRBJ2-3, with D perhaps TRBD2 (5 bases). The CDR3 runs to 15 residues. CDR1 and CDR2 from the germline V gene are SGHRS and YFSETQ. V was trimmed by 0 bases and J by 6 bases, leaving 14 bases between them.

The gene calls are TRBV7-2 and TRBJ2-2, with no clear D. The CDR3 extends over 12 amino acids. CDR1 is SGHTA and CDR2 is FQGNSA in the germline V gene. Trimming removed 5 bases from V and 6 bases from J, with 7 bases in between. The DNA for the CDR3 is TGTGCCAGCAGCGTACCGGCCGGGGAGCTGTTTTTT. Protein product: CASSVPAGELFF.

V gene TRBV28 combines with J gene TRBJ2-5, with 7 bases fitting TRBD2. After removal of 5 bases from V and 3 bases from J, the junction contained 9 bases not matched to a gene. CDR1 is MDHEN, CDR2 SYDVKM, per germline. This CDR3 comprises 15 residues. For the CDR3, the DNA is TGTGCCAGCAGTGGGGTGGCTAGCGGCGAAGAGACCCAGTACTTC. Translated: CASSGVASGEETQYF.

The chain employs TRBV27 and TRBJ2-1; no definite D call. Germline assignment: CDR1 MNHEY and CDR2 SMNVEV (reference sequence). With 3 bases removed from V and 9 bases from J, the gap between germline ends came to 9 bases. The CDR3 totals 12 residues. The CDR3 sequence: CASSLVTGEQFF. CDR3 in DNA: TGTGCCAGCAGTTTGGTGACGGGTGAGCAGTTCTTC.

This sequence joins TRBV18 and TRBJ1-2; D unclear. From germline, CDR1 is KGHSH and CDR2 LQKENI. The CDR3 runs to 16 residues. Deletions cut 0 bases from V and 0 bases from J, with 11 bases between. CDR3 bases: TGTGCCAGCTCACCACCGAGGGTCGAGTCTAACTATGGCTACACCTTC. It encodes CASSPPRVESNYGYTF.

The chain joins TRBV19 to TRBJ1-5; D not resolved. V gave up 5 bases and J gave up 6 bases, with 11 bases separating them. The length of the CDR3 is 13 residues. The germline V gene encodes CDR1 LNHDA and CDR2 SQIVND (reference sequence). The CDR3 coding sequence is TGTGCCAGTAGTCCCAGCCCGGGTCAGCCCCAGCATTTT. Its protein is CASSPSPGQPQHF.

This clone was seen a single time. The chain couples TRBV30 to TRBJ2-5; D perhaps matches TRBD1 (6 bases). Germline V gene data show CDR1 as GTSNPN and CDR2 as SVGIG (reference sequence). This CDR3 has 14 amino acids. V lost 2 bases, J lost 2 bases, and 12 bases lay in between. The CDR3 region has the DNA TGTGCCTGGAGTCCGTGGGACAAGCAAGAGACCCAGTACTTC. Protein product: CAWSPWDKQETQYF.

The chain carries TRBV5-6 and TRBJ2-1, with TRBD2 matching 7 bases. Per the germline V gene, CDR1 is SGHDT and CDR2 is YYEEEE. This CDR3 region has 11 residues. V lost 2 bases to trimming and J lost 12 bases; unmatched junction nucleotides: 2. The CDR3: CASSLSGGQFF. The DNA of the CDR3 is TGTGCCAGCAGCTTATCGGGGGGGCAGTTCTTC.

The CDR3: CAKNDRIRGQTEAFF. The DNA of the CDR3 is TGTGCCAAAAATGACAGGATCAGGGGGCAAACTGAAGCTTTCTTT. This chain connects TRBV2 to TRBJ1-1; 8 nucleotides align to TRBD1. This CDR3 region has 15 residues. Unmatched junction bases numbered 15, after V lost 10 bases and J lost 5 bases. From germline, CDR1 is SNHLY and CDR2 FYNNEI.

The gene calls are TRBV19 and TRBJ1-4, with a possible D match to TRBD1 (6 bases). The CDR3 totals 14 residues. The germline V gene has CDR1 LNHDA and CDR2 SQIVND (reference sequence). Trimming took off 7 bases at V and 5 bases at J, with 14 bases between the two ends. The CDR3 sequence: CASIAQGTNEKLFF. The CDR3 DNA sequence: TGTGCCAGTATCGCACAGGGAACGAATGAAAAACTGTTTTTT.